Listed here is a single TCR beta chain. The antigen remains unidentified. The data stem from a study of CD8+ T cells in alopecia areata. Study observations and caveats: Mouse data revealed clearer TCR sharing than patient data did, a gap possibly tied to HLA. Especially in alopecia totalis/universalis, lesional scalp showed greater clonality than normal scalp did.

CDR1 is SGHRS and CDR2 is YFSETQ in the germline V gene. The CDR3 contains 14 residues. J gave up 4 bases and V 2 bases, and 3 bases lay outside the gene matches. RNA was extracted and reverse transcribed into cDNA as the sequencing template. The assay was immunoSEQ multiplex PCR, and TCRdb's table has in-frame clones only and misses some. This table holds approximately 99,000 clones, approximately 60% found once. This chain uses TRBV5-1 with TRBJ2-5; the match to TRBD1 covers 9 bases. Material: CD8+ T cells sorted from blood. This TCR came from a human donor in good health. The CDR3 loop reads CASSFDRGIETQYF. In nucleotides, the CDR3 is TGCGCCAGCAGCTTCGACAGGGGGATAGAGACCCAGTACTTC.